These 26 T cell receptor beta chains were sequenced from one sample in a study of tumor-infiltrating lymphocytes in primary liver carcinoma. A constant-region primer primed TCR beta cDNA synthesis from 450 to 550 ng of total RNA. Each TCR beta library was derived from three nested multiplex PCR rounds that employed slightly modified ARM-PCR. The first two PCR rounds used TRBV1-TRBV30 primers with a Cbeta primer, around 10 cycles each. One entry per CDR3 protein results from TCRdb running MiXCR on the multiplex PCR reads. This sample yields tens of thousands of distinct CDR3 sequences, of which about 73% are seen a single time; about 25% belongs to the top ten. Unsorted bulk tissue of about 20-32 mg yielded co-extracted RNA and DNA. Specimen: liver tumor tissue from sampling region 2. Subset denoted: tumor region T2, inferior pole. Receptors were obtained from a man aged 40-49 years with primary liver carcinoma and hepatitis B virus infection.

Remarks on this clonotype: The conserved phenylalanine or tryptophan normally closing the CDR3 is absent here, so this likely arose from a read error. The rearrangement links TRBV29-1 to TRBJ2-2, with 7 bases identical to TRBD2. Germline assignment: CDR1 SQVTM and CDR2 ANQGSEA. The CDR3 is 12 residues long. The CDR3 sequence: CSSWGGTGELFL. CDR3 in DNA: TGCAGCTCTTGGGGGGGGACCGGAGAGCTGTTTCTT.

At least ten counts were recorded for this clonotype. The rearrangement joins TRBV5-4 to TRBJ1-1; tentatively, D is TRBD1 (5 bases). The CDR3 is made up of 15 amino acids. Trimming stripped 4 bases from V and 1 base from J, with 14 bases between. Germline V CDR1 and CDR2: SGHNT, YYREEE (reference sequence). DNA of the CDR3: TGTGCCAGCAGCACTTTTCAGGGATCGAACACTGAAGCTTTCTTT. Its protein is CASSTFQGSNTEAFF. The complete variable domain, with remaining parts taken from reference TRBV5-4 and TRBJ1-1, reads ETGVTQSPTHLIKTRGQQVTLRCSSQSGHNTVSWYQQALGQGPQFIFQYYREEENGRGNFPPRFSGLQFPNYSSELNVNALELDDSALYLCASSTFQGSNTEAFFGQGTRLTVV.

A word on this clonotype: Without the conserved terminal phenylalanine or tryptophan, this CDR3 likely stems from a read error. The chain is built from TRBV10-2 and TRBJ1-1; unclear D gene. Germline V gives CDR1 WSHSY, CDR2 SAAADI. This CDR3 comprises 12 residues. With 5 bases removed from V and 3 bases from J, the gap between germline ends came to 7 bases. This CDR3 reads CASSFMYTEAFS. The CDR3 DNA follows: TGCGCCAGCAGTTTCATGTACACTGAAGCTTTCTCT.

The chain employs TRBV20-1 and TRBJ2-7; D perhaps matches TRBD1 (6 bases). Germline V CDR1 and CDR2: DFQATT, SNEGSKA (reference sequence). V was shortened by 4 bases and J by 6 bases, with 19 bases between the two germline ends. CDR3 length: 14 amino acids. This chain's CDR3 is CSATSRGSATEQYF. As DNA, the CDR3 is TGCAGTGCTACTTCTAGGGGGTCCGCTACCGAGCAGTACTTC.

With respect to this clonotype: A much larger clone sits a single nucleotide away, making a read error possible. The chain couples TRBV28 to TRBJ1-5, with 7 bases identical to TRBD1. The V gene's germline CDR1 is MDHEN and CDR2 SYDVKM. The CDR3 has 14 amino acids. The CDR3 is CSSSLRQGGQPQHF. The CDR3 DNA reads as TGTTCCAGCAGTTTAAGACAGGGAGGTCAGCCCCAGCATTTT.

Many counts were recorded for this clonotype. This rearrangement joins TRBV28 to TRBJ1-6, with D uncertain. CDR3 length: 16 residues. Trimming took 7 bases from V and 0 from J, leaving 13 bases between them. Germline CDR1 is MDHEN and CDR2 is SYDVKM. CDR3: CASKPGGISYNSPLHF. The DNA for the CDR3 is TGTGCCAGCAAACCAGGAGGGATCTCCTATAATTCACCCCTCCACTTT.

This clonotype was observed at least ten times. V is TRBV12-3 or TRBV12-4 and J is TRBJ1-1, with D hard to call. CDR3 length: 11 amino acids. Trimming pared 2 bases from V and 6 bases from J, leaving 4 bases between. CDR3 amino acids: CASSLHAEAFF. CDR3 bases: TGTGCCAGCAGTTTACACGCTGAAGCTTTCTTT.

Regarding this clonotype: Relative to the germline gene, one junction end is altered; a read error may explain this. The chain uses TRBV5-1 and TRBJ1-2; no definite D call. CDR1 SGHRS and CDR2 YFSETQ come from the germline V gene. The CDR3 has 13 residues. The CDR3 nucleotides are TGCGCCAGCAGTTTCGGTGGAAACTATGACTACACCTTC. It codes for CASSFGGNYDYTF. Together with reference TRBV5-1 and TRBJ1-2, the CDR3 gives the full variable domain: KAGVTQTPRYLIKTRGQQVTLSCSPISGHRSVSWYQQTPGQGLQFLFEYFSETQRNKGNFPGRFSGRQFSNSRSEMNVSTLELGDSALYLCASSFGGNYDYTFGSGTRLTVV.

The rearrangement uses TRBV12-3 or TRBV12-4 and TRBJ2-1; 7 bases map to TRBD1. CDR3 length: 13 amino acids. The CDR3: CISSSTGENEQFF. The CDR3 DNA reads TGTATCAGCAGCTCCACAGGGGAGAATGAGCAGTTCTTC.

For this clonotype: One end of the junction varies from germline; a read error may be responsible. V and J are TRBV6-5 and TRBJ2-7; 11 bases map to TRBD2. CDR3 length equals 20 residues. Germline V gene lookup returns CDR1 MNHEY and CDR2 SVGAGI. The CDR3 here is CASSSPGDGGGLAVPYEQCF. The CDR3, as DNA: TGTGCCAGCAGTTCGCCGGGTGATGGGGGGGGACTAGCGGTTCCCTACGAGCAGTGCTTC.

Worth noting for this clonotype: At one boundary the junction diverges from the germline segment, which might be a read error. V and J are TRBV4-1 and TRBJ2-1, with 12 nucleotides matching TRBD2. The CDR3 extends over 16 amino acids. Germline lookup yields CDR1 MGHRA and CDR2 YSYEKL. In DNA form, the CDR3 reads TGCGCCAGCAGCCAAGCTAGCGGGAGGGGGGAGGGTGAGCAGCTCTTC. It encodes CASSQASGRGEGEQLF.

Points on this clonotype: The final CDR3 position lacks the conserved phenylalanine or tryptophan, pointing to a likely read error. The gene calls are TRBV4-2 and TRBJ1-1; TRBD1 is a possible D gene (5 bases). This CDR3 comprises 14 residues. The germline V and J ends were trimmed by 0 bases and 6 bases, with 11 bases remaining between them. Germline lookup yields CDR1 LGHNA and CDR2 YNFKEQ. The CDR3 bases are TGTGCCAGCAGCCAAGATAAAGGGGCGGCTGAAGCTTTCTAT. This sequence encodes CASSQDKGAAEAFY.

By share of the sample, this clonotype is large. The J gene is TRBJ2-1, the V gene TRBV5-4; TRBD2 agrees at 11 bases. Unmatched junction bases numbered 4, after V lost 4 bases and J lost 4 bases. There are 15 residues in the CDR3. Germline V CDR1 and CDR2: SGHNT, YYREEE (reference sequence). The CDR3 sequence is CASSDRLAGYNEQFF. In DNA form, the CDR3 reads TGTGCCAGCAGCGATCGACTAGCGGGGTACAATGAGCAGTTCTTC.

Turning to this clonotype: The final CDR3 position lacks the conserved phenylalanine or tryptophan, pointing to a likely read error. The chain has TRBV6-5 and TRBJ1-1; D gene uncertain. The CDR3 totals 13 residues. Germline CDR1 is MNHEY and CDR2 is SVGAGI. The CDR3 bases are TGTGCCAGCAGCTACTCACACAAGAGTGAAGCTTTCTCT. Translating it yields CASSYSHKSEAFS.

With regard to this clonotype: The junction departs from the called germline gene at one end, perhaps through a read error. The chain's CDR3 is CASSQGLQEGNTEAFF. The CDR3 nucleotides are TGTGCCAGTAGCCAAGGGCTTCAGGAGGGGAACACTGAAGCTTTCTTT. The rearrangement uses TRBV4-2 and TRBJ1-1, with no clear D. The CDR3 sequence is 16 residues long. Germline V gene sequence: CDR1 LGHNA, CDR2 YNFKEQ.

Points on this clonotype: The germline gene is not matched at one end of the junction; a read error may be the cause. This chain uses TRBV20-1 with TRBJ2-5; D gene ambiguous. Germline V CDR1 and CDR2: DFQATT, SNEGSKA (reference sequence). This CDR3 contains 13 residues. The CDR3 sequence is CSASITVTVTQYF. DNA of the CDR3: TGCAGTGCAAGCATTACAGTGACGGTGACCCAATACTTC.

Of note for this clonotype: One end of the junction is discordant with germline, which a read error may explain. The CDR3, as DNA: TGTGCCTGCAGTACACGACTAACCTACGAGCAGTACTTC. Translating it yields CACSTRLTYEQYF. This chain connects TRBV5-4 to TRBJ2-7; possible D gene TRBD2, 5 bases. The germline V gene has CDR1 SGHNT and CDR2 YYREEE (reference sequence). The CDR3 consists of 13 residues.

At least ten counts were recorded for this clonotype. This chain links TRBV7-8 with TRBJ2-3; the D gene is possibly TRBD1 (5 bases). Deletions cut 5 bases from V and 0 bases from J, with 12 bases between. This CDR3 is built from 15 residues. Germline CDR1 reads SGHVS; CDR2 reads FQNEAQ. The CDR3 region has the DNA TGTGCCAGCAGCCCGACAGTCCAAAGCACAGATACGCAGTATTTT. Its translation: CASSPTVQSTDTQYF. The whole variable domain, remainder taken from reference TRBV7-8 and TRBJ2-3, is GAGVSQSPRYKVAKRGQDVALRCDPISGHVSLFWYQQALGQGPEFLTYFQNEAQLDKSGLPSDRFFAERPEGSVSTLKIQRTQQEDSAVYLCASSPTVQSTDTQYFGPGTRLTVL.

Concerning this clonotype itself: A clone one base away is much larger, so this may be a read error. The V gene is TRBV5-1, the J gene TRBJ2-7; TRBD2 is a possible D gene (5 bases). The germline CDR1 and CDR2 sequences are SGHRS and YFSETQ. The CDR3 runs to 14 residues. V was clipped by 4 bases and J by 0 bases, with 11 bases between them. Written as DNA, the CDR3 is TGCGCCAGCAGCCCTGGGAGACCCTCCTACGAGCAGTACTTC. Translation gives CASSPGRPSYEQYF.

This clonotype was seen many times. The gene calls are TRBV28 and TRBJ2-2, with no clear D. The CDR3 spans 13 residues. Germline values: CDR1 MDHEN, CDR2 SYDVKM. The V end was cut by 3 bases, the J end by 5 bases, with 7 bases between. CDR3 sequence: CASSLAQTGELFF. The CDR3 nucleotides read TGTGCCAGCAGTTTGGCACAAACCGGGGAGCTGTTTTTT.

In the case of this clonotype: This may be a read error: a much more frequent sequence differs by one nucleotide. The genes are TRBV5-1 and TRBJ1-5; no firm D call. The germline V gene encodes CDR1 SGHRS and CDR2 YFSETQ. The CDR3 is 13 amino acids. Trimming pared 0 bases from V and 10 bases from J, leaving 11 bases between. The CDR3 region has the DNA TGCGCCAGCAGCTTGGAGGGTCCTAATCCCCAGCATTTT. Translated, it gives CASSLEGPNPQHF.

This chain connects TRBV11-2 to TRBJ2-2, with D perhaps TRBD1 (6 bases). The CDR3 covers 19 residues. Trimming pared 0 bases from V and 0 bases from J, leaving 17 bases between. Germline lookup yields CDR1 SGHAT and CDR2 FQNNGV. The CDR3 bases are TGTGCCAGCAGCTTAGATCAAGGGGGATTGCGCCCGAACACCGGGGAGCTGTTTTTT. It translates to CASSLDQGGLRPNTGELFF.

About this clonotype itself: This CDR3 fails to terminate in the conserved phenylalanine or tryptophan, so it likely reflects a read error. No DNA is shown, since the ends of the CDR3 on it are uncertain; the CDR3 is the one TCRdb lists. The CDR3 loop is CASSFRLAGGNELFL. The gene calls are TRBV12-3 or TRBV12-4 and TRBJ2-1; the D call TRBD2 from the table was never checked on the DNA. Termini included, the CDR3 measures 15 amino acids.

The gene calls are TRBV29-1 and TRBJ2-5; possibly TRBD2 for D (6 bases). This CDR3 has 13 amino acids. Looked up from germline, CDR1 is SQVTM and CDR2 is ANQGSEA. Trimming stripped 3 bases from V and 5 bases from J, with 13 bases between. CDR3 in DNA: TGCAGCGTTGATGGGAGGACCGCCGAGACCCAGTACTTC. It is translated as CSVDGRTAETQYF.

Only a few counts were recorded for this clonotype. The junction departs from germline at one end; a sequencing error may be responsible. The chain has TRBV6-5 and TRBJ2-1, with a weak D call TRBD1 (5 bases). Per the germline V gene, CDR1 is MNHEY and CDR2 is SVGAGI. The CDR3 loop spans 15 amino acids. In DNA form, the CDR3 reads TGTACCAGCAGGGAATTCAGGAACTCCTACAATGAGCAGTTCTTC. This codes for CTSREFRNSYNEQFF.

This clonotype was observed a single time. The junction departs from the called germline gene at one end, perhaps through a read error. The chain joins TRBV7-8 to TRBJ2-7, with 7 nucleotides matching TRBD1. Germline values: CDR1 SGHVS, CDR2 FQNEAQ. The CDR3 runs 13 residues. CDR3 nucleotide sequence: TGTGCCAGCAGTTCTACAGGGGTCTACGTGCAGTACTTC. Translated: CASSSTGVYVQYF. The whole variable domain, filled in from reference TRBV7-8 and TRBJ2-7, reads GAGVSQSPRYKVAKRGQDVALRCDPISGHVSLFWYQQALGQGPEFLTYFQNEAQLDKSGLPSDRFFAERPEGSVSTLKIQRTQQEDSAVYLCASSSTGVYVQYFGPGTRLTVT.